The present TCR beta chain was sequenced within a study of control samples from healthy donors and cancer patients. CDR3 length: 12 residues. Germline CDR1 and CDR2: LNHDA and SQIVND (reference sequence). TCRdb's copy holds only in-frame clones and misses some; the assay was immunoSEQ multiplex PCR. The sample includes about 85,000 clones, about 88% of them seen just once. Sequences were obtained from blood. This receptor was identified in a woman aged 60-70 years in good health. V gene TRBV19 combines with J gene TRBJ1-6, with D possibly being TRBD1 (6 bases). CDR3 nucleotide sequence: TGTGCGAGGAAAGGGGGAGATTCACCCCTCCACTTT. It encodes CARKGGDSPLHF.